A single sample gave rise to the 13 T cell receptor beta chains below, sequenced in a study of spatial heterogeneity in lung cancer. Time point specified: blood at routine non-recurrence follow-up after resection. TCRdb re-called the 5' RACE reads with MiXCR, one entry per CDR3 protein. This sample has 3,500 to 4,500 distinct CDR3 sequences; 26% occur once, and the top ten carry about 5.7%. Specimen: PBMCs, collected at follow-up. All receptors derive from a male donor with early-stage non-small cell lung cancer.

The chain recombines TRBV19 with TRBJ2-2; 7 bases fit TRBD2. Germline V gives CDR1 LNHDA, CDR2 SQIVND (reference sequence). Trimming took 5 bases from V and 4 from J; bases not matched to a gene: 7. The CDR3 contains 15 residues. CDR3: CASSLTGGTTGELFF. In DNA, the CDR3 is TGTGCCAGTAGTCTAACCGGGGGGACCACCGGGGAGCTGTTTTTT.

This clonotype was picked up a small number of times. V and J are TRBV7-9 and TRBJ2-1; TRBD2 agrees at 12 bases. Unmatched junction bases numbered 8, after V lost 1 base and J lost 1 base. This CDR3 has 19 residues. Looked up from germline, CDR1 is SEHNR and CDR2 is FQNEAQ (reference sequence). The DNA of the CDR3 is TGTGCCAGCAGCTTAGGCAGGAAACTAGCGGGAGGTTCCTACAATGAGCAGTTCTTC. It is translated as CASSLGRKLAGGSYNEQFF.

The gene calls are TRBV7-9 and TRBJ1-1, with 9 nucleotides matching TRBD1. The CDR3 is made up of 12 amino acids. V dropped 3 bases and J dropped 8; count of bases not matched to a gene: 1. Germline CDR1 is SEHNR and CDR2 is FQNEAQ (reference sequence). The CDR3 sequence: CASSLGTGEAFF. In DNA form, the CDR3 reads TGTGCCAGCAGCTTGGGGACAGGGGAAGCTTTCTTT.

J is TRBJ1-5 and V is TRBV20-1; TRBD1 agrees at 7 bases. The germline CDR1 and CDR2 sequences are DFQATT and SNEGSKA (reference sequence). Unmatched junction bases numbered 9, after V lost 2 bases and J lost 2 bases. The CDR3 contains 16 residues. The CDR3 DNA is TGCAGTGCTAGATCGGAACGAGGGGGCGGCAATCAGCCCCAGCATTTT. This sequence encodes CSARSERGGGNQPQHF.

The CDR3 DNA reads TGTGCCAGCAGCTTACGGAGACTAGCTGGGGGGACCCAGTACTTC. Translating it yields CASSLRRLAGGTQYF. The V call is TRBV7-8, the J call TRBJ2-5, with TRBD2 matching 7 bases. In germline, CDR1 is SGHVS, CDR2 FQNEAQ. With V trimmed by 2 bases and J by 7 bases, 10 bases remained unmatched. The CDR3 totals 15 residues.

The CDR3 region is CASSLVPGSTYEQYF. In nucleotides, the CDR3 is TGTGCCAGCAGCTTAGTTCCAGGCTCAACCTACGAGCAGTACTTC. The chain combines TRBV7-2 with TRBJ2-7; D is undetermined. The CDR3 has 15 amino acids. Trimming left V 1 base short and J 2 bases short, with 12 bases between. Germline lookup yields CDR1 SGHTA and CDR2 FQGNSA. Complete variable domain (other parts from reference TRBV7-2 and TRBJ2-7): GAGVSQSPSNKVTEKGKDVELRCDPISGHTALYWYRQSLGQGLEFLIYFQGNSAPDKSGLPSDRFSAERTGGSVSTLTIQRTQQEDSAVYLCASSLVPGSTYEQYFGPGTRLTVT.

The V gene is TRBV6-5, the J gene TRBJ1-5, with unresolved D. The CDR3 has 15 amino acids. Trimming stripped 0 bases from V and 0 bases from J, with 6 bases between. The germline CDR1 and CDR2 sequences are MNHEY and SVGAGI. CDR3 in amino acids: CASSYSWDSNQPQHF. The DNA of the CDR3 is TGTGCCAGCAGTTACTCTTGGGATAGCAATCAGCCCCAGCATTTT.

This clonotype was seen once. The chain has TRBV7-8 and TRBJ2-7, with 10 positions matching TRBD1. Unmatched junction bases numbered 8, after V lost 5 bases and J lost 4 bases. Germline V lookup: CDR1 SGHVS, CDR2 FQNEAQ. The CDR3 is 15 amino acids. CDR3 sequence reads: CASSRQGTGEYEQYF. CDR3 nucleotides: TGTGCCAGCAGCCGACAAGGGACAGGGGAGTACGAGCAGTACTTC.

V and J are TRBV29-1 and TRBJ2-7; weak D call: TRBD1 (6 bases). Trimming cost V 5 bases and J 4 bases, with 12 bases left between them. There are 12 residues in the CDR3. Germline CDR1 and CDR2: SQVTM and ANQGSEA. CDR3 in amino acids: CSVRDIGYEQYF. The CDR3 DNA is TGCAGCGTTAGGGACATCGGGTACGAGCAGTACTTC.

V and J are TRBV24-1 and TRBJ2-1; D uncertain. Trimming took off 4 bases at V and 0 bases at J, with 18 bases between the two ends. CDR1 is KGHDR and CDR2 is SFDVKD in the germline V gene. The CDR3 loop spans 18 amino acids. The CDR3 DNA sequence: TGTGCCACCAGTGACCTTGCCAACCCCCCACGCTCCTACAATGAGCAGTTCTTC. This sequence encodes CATSDLANPPRSYNEQFF.

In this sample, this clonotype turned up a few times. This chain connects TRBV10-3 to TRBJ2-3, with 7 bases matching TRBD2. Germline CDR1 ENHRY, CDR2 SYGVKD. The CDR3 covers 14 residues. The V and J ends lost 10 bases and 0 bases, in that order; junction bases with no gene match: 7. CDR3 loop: CASGSSGSTDTQYF. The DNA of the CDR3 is TGTGCCAGCGGTAGTAGCGGGAGCACAGATACGCAGTATTTT.

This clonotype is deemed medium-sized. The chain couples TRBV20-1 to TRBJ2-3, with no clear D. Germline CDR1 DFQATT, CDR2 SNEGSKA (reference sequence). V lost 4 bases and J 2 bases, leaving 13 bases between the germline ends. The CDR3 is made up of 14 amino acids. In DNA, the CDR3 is TGCAGTGCTAAGGACGCGACCACCACAGATACGCAGTATTTT. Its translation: CSAKDATTTDTQYF.

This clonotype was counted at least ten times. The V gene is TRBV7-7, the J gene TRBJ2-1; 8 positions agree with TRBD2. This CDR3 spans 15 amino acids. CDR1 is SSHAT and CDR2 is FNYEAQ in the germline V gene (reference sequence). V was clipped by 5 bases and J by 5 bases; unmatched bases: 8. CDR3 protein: CASSPSGGGNNEQFF. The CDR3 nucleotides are TGTGCCAGCAGCCCCAGCGGCGGGGGGAACAATGAGCAGTTCTTC.